Following are 9 T cell receptor beta chains from one sample sequenced in a study of cytomegalovirus exposure and HLA in healthy donors. The PCR ran on 60 Vbeta and 13 Jbeta primers. Sequenced by immunoSEQ multiplex PCR; TCRdb stores in-frame clones only, minus some. The sample records under 200,000 clones, 80% being singletons. Input material: PBMCs. Every receptor here comes from a woman in her forties or fifties in good health and CMV-seropositive.

The J gene is TRBJ1-1, the V gene TRBV7-3; tentatively, D is TRBD1 (5 bases). Germline V gene sequence: CDR1 SGHTA, CDR2 FQGTGA. The CDR3 runs to 15 residues. V was cut by 1 base and J by 2 bases, with 11 bases left in between. The CDR3 region has the DNA TGTGCCAGCAGCTTAAAGGCAGGGCTTAACACTGAAGCTTTCTTT. Translated: CASSLKAGLNTEAFF.

The chain has TRBV5-6 and TRBJ1-3; the D is unclear. The CDR3 contains 14 residues. Germline V lookup: CDR1 SGHDT, CDR2 YYEEEE. The V end was cut by 4 bases, the J end by 2 bases, with 10 bases between. The CDR3 DNA sequence: TGTGCCAGCAGCCTCCGTGGCCCTGGAAACACCATATATTTT. It translates to CASSLRGPGNTIYF.

V is TRBV27 and J is TRBJ2-5; D is uncertain. Per germline, CDR1 MNHEY and CDR2 SMNVEV (reference sequence). The length of the CDR3 is 13 residues. V shed 5 bases and J shed 1 base, with 8 bases lying between them. The CDR3, as DNA: TGTGCCAGCAGTCGAACTACCCAAGAGACCCAGTACTTC. It codes for CASSRTTQETQYF.

The chain uses TRBV5-1 and TRBJ2-3; 10 nucleotides align to TRBD2. This CDR3 region has 16 residues. Trimming cost V 5 bases and J 0 bases; bases outside gene matches: 6. CDR1 is SGHRS and CDR2 is YFSETQ in the germline V gene. For the CDR3, the DNA is TGCGCCAGCAGTCCGAGGACTAGCGGAAGCACAGATACGCAGTATTTT. This sequence encodes CASSPRTSGSTDTQYF.

The gene calls are TRBV11-3 and TRBJ2-3; D may be TRBD2 (5 bases). Trimming shortened V by 2 bases and J by 6 bases, and 9 bases separated the two germline ends. The CDR3 is 13 amino acids. Germline-derived CDR1 and CDR2 are SGHNT and YENEEA. This CDR3 is CASSLNSGDTQYF. In DNA form, the CDR3 reads TGTGCCAGCAGCTTAAATTCGGGGGATACGCAGTATTTT.

This chain joins TRBV11-2 and TRBJ1-2; 7 bases are shared with TRBD1. The CDR3 runs to 13 residues. Per germline, CDR1 SGHAT and CDR2 FQNNGV. V lost 5 bases, J lost 10 bases, and 10 bases stayed unmatched. Written as DNA, the CDR3 is TGTGCCAGCAGCGCCCAGCAGACAGGGCCCTACACCTTC. Its translation is CASSAQQTGPYTF.

Only a few counts were recorded for this clone. This chain connects TRBV29-1 to TRBJ2-7; maybe TRBD1 (6 bases). The ends were cut back, 3 bases at V and 3 bases at J, with 15 bases in the middle. CDR3 length: 14 residues. CDR1 is SQVTM and CDR2 is ANQGSEA in the germline V gene. The CDR3 sequence is CSVDKKGDIYEQYF. Here the CDR3 DNA reads TGCAGCGTTGATAAAAAGGGGGACATCTACGAGCAGTACTTC.

This clone was detected a few times. The V and J genes are TRBV28 and TRBJ1-4, with a weak D call TRBD1 (5 bases). This CDR3 comprises 16 residues. Per germline, CDR1 MDHEN and CDR2 SYDVKM. Trimming removed 3 bases from V and 7 bases from J, with 18 bases in between. The CDR3 reads CASSFHAGGKGEKLFF. The CDR3 DNA sequence: TGTGCCAGCAGTTTCCACGCCGGGGGAAAGGGTGAAAAACTGTTTTTT.

This chain uses TRBV10-3 with TRBJ1-5; 7 bases are shared with TRBD1. V shed 2 bases, J shed 1 base, and the junction held 11 bases outside the gene matches. CDR3 length: 18 amino acids. Germline loops: CDR1 ENHRY, CDR2 SYGVKD. The CDR3 DNA reads as TGTGCCATCAGTGAGGGATGGGACAGTGGGGGGAGCAATCAGCCCCAGCATTTT. Its translation: CAISEGWDSGGSNQPQHF.